The rows below give T cell receptor beta chains drawn from one sample of a study of CD8+ T cells in alopecia areata. Only in-frame clones appear in the TCRdb table, and some are missing; sequencing was by immunoSEQ multiplex PCR. Of roughly 200,000 clones in the sample, roughly 40% were seen once. Sequences were derived from CD4+ T cells sorted from blood, sampled at approximately week 37, from a patient treated with tofacitinib. The receptors shown here come from a human donor with alopecia areata. Each CDR3 is given with its conserved first and last residue. The order of the fields is CDR3 protein, CDR3 DNA, D gene, clone size, J gene, CDR3 length, V gene. D genes are given only for firm matches. For some rows the clone size is stated as once, few or many, or as a class when expanded; others skip it.

CDR3 protein: CASITSSWEQFF; CDR3 DNA: TGTGCCAGCATAACTAGTTCATGGGAGCAGTTCTTC; D gene: .; clone size: once; J gene: TRBJ2-1; CDR3 length: 12; V gene: TRBV6-1
CDR3 protein: CASKWVSYNEQFF; CDR3 DNA: TGTGCCAGCAAGTGGGTCTCCTACAATGAGCAGTTCTTC; D gene: .; clone size: few; J gene: TRBJ2-1; CDR3 length: 13; V gene: TRBV28
CDR3 protein: CSVTPPGPRRSSYNEQFF; CDR3 DNA: TGCAGCGTCACTCCCCCGGGCCCCCGAAGGAGCTCCTACAATGAGCAGTTCTTC; D gene: .; clone size: few; J gene: TRBJ2-1; CDR3 length: 18; V gene: TRBV29-1
CDR3 protein: CSDLSSRGSYNEQFF; CDR3 DNA: TGCAGCGACCTAAGCTCACGGGGTTCCTACAATGAGCAGTTCTTC; D gene: .; clone size: few; J gene: TRBJ2-1; CDR3 length: 15; V gene: TRBV29-1
CDR3 protein: CANPTGSHEQFF; CDR3 DNA: TGTGCCAATCCGACAGGGTCCCATGAGCAGTTCTTC; D gene: TRBD1; clone size: few; J gene: TRBJ2-1; CDR3 length: 12; V gene: TRBV19
CDR3 protein: CASSKRPGMDYGYTF; CDR3 DNA: TGTGCCAGCAGCAAACGGCCGGGGATGGACTATGGCTACACCTTC; D gene: .; clone size: .; J gene: TRBJ1-2; CDR3 length: 15; V gene: TRBV7-2
CDR3 protein: CAVGYREAFF; CDR3 DNA: TGTGCCGTAGGGTACAGAGAAGCTTTCTTT; D gene: .; clone size: few; J gene: TRBJ1-1; CDR3 length: 10; V gene: TRBV19
CDR3 protein: CASSPSGTGISYEQYF; CDR3 DNA: TGTGCCAGCTCACCCTCCGGGACAGGGATTTCCTACGAGCAGTACTTC; D gene: TRBD1; clone size: .; J gene: TRBJ2-7; CDR3 length: 16; V gene: TRBV18
CDR3 protein: CASSPGQVVEAFF; CDR3 DNA: TGTGCCAGCTCACCGGGACAGGTTGTTGAAGCTTTCTTT; D gene: TRBD1; clone size: .; J gene: TRBJ1-1; CDR3 length: 13; V gene: TRBV18
CDR3 protein: CASSYSSQGSRNEQFF; CDR3 DNA: TGTGCCAGCAGTTACTCGAGTCAGGGTAGTCGGAATGAGCAGTTCTTC; D gene: .; clone size: few; J gene: TRBJ2-1; CDR3 length: 16; V gene: TRBV6-6
CDR3 protein: CASSPTGTGELFF; CDR3 DNA: TGTGCCAGCAGCCCCACGGGAACCGGGGAGCTGTTTTTT; D gene: .; clone size: few; J gene: TRBJ2-2; CDR3 length: 13; V gene: TRBV7-2
CDR3 protein: CASSILAGEGTGELFF; CDR3 DNA: TGTGCCAGTAGTATACTAGCGGGAGAGGGCACCGGGGAGCTGTTTTTT; D gene: TRBD2; clone size: few; J gene: TRBJ2-2; CDR3 length: 16; V gene: TRBV19
CDR3 protein: CASSLNHRGEQYF; CDR3 DNA: TGTGCCAGCAGCTTAAACCACAGGGGCGAGCAGTACTTC; D gene: TRBD1; clone size: .; J gene: TRBJ2-7; CDR3 length: 13; V gene: TRBV7-3
CDR3 protein: CASSIQLGPDTQYF; CDR3 DNA: TGTGCCAGCAGCATACAACTAGGCCCAGATACGCAGTATTTT; D gene: .; clone size: .; J gene: TRBJ2-3; CDR3 length: 14; V gene: TRBV9
CDR3 protein: CASSQDQAVEAFF; CDR3 DNA: TGCGCCAGCAGCCAAGACCAGGCGGTTGAAGCTTTCTTT; D gene: .; clone size: .; J gene: TRBJ1-1; CDR3 length: 13; V gene: TRBV5-4
CDR3 protein: CASSESGRNNEKLFF; CDR3 DNA: TGTGCCAGCAGTGAATCGGGGCGGAATAATGAAAAACTGTTTTTT; D gene: .; clone size: few; J gene: TRBJ1-4; CDR3 length: 15; V gene: TRBV6-1
CDR3 protein: CAWIRGNTEAFF; CDR3 DNA: TGTGCCTGGATCCGGGGGAACACTGAAGCTTTCTTT; D gene: .; clone size: .; J gene: TRBJ1-1; CDR3 length: 12; V gene: TRBV30
CDR3 protein: CSVEASYNEQFF; CDR3 DNA: TGCAGCGTTGAAGCGAGCTACAATGAGCAGTTCTTC; D gene: .; clone size: .; J gene: TRBJ2-1; CDR3 length: 12; V gene: TRBV29-1
CDR3 protein: CSGTTSGSFETQYF; CDR3 DNA: TGCAGCGGGACGACTAGCGGGAGCTTCGAGACCCAGTACTTC; D gene: TRBD2; clone size: few; J gene: TRBJ2-5; CDR3 length: 14; V gene: TRBV29-1
CDR3 protein: CASSLDPAGGPNTGELFF; CDR3 DNA: TGCGCCAGCAGCTTGGACCCAGCGGGAGGACCGAACACCGGGGAGCTGTTTTTT; D gene: TRBD2; clone size: .; J gene: TRBJ2-2; CDR3 length: 18; V gene: TRBV5-1
CDR3 protein: CASSPQTYEQYF; CDR3 DNA: TGTGCCAGCTCCCCCCAGACCTACGAGCAGTACTTC; D gene: .; clone size: .; J gene: TRBJ2-7; CDR3 length: 12; V gene: TRBV18
CDR3 protein: CASSVLAGPQETQYF; CDR3 DNA: TGTGCCAGCAGCGTTCTAGCGGGCCCCCAAGAGACCCAGTACTTC; D gene: TRBD2; clone size: once; J gene: TRBJ2-5; CDR3 length: 15; V gene: TRBV9
CDR3 protein: CASSLVAAAGGELFF; CDR3 DNA: TGTGCCAGCAGCTTAGTGGCGGCAGCCGGCGGGGAGCTGTTTTTT; D gene: .; clone size: .; J gene: TRBJ2-2; CDR3 length: 15; V gene: TRBV11-2
CDR3 protein: CAIEAGESYNEQFF; CDR3 DNA: TGTGCCATCGAGGCGGGAGAGTCCTACAATGAGCAGTTCTTC; D gene: TRBD2; clone size: many; J gene: TRBJ2-1; CDR3 length: 14; V gene: TRBV10-3
CDR3 protein: CAILAGNTDTQYF; CDR3 DNA: TGTGCCATCCTAGCGGGTAACACAGATACGCAGTATTTT; D gene: TRBD2; clone size: many; J gene: TRBJ2-3; CDR3 length: 13; V gene: TRBV10-3
CDR3 protein: CASSQGGDDTGELFF; CDR3 DNA: TGCGCCAGCAGCCAAGGCGGAGATGACACCGGGGAGCTGTTTTTT; D gene: .; clone size: few; J gene: TRBJ2-2; CDR3 length: 15; V gene: TRBV4-3
CDR3 protein: CASSSGTLFSYEQYF; CDR3 DNA: TGTGCCAGCAGCTCCGGGACCCTCTTCTCCTACGAGCAGTACTTC; D gene: .; clone size: .; J gene: TRBJ2-7; CDR3 length: 15; V gene: TRBV7-9
CDR3 protein: CASSLVAGELRDTQYF; CDR3 DNA: TGTGCCAGCAGCTTAGTAGCGGGAGAATTAAGGGATACGCAGTATTTT; D gene: TRBD2; clone size: .; J gene: TRBJ2-3; CDR3 length: 16; V gene: TRBV7-2
CDR3 protein: CASSLNGAQYF; CDR3 DNA: TGTGCCAGCAGCTTAAATGGGGCCCAGTACTTC; D gene: .; clone size: .; J gene: TRBJ2-5; CDR3 length: 11; V gene: TRBV7-2
CDR3 protein: CASSMPGQGYNEQFF; CDR3 DNA: TGCGCCAGCAGCATGCCGGGACAGGGTTACAATGAGCAGTTCTTC; D gene: TRBD1; clone size: .; J gene: TRBJ2-1; CDR3 length: 15; V gene: TRBV5-1
CDR3 protein: CASSQRRAGSTDTQYF; CDR3 DNA: TGTGCCAGCAGCCAAAGGAGAGCGGGGAGCACAGATACGCAGTATTTT; D gene: TRBD2; clone size: few; J gene: TRBJ2-3; CDR3 length: 16; V gene: TRBV7-3
CDR3 protein: CASSRGQGNTEAFF; CDR3 DNA: TGCGCCAGCAGCCGTGGACAGGGGAACACTGAAGCTTTCTTT; D gene: TRBD1; clone size: .; J gene: TRBJ1-1; CDR3 length: 14; V gene: TRBV4-1
CDR3 protein: CASSVQDTYEQYF; CDR3 DNA: TGTGCCAGCAGCGTCCAGGATACCTACGAGCAGTACTTC; D gene: .; clone size: few; J gene: TRBJ2-7; CDR3 length: 13; V gene: TRBV13
CDR3 protein: CAWSSGQSSNQPQHF; CDR3 DNA: TGTGCCTGGAGTTCCGGGCAGAGCTCGAATCAGCCCCAGCATTTT; D gene: .; clone size: .; J gene: TRBJ1-5; CDR3 length: 15; V gene: TRBV30
CDR3 protein: CASSLDSFRSGTQYF; CDR3 DNA: TGTGCCAGCAGCCTGGACAGTTTCAGGTCGGGGACCCAGTACTTC; D gene: .; clone size: .; J gene: TRBJ2-5; CDR3 length: 15; V gene: TRBV7-9
CDR3 protein: CASSQDSGADTQYF; CDR3 DNA: TGCGCCAGCAGCCAAGATAGCGGCGCCGATACGCAGTATTTT; D gene: .; clone size: few; J gene: TRBJ2-3; CDR3 length: 14; V gene: TRBV4-1
CDR3 protein: CAWSGGQGDEQYF; CDR3 DNA: TGTGCCTGGAGTGGGGGACAGGGAGACGAGCAGTACTTC; D gene: TRBD1; clone size: few; J gene: TRBJ2-7; CDR3 length: 13; V gene: TRBV30
CDR3 protein: CASVDRGIQETQYF; CDR3 DNA: TGTGCCAGCGTCGACAGGGGGATCCAAGAGACCCAGTACTTC; D gene: TRBD1; clone size: .; J gene: TRBJ2-5; CDR3 length: 14; V gene: TRBV28
CDR3 protein: CSVVLAGEIQETQYF; CDR3 DNA: TGCAGCGTTGTTTTGGCGGGAGAAATCCAAGAGACCCAGTACTTC; D gene: TRBD2; clone size: .; J gene: TRBJ2-5; CDR3 length: 15; V gene: TRBV29-1
CDR3 protein: CASTSSQGQETQYF; CDR3 DNA: TGTGCCAGCACCTCCTCGCAGGGCCAAGAGACCCAGTACTTC; D gene: .; clone size: once; J gene: TRBJ2-5; CDR3 length: 14; V gene: TRBV7-9
CDR3 protein: CASSWGTGGNEQYF; CDR3 DNA: TGTGCCAGCAGTTGGGGGACAGGGGGGAACGAGCAGTACTTC; D gene: TRBD1; clone size: few; J gene: TRBJ2-7; CDR3 length: 14; V gene: TRBV28
CDR3 protein: CASSRVGSNTEAFF; CDR3 DNA: TGTGCCAGCAGTCGGGTGGGATCGAACACTGAAGCTTTCTTT; D gene: .; clone size: few; J gene: TRBJ1-1; CDR3 length: 14; V gene: TRBV6-1
CDR3 protein: CATSSRTGRIEAFF; CDR3 DNA: TGTGCCACCAGCTCAAGGACAGGGAGGATTGAAGCTTTCTTT; D gene: TRBD1; clone size: .; J gene: TRBJ1-1; CDR3 length: 14; V gene: TRBV15
CDR3 protein: CASSVGKTSGSGYEQYF; CDR3 DNA: TGTGCCAGCAGCGTAGGAAAAACTAGCGGCTCGGGTTACGAGCAGTACTTC; D gene: TRBD2; clone size: .; J gene: TRBJ2-7; CDR3 length: 17; V gene: TRBV9
CDR3 protein: CASSQDPGTASIQYF; CDR3 DNA: TGCGCCAGCAGCCAAGATCCTGGGACAGCGAGCATTCAGTACTTC; D gene: TRBD1; clone size: once; J gene: TRBJ2-4; CDR3 length: 15; V gene: TRBV4-3
CDR3 protein: CASRPTHAGNYGYTF; CDR3 DNA: TGTGCCAGCCGCCCGACCCACGCGGGAAACTATGGCTACACCTTC; D gene: .; clone size: .; J gene: TRBJ1-2; CDR3 length: 15; V gene: TRBV27
CDR3 protein: CASSPRTGFGETQYF; CDR3 DNA: TGCGCCAGCAGCCCCCGGACAGGGTTTGGGGAGACCCAGTACTTC; D gene: TRBD1; clone size: .; J gene: TRBJ2-5; CDR3 length: 15; V gene: TRBV4-1
CDR3 protein: CASSPDETYGYTF; CDR3 DNA: TGCGCCAGCAGCCCCGACGAAACCTATGGCTACACCTTC; D gene: .; clone size: .; J gene: TRBJ1-2; CDR3 length: 13; V gene: TRBV5-1
CDR3 protein: CASSHRTSGNTGELFF; CDR3 DNA: TGTGCCAGCAGCCACCGGACTAGCGGCAACACCGGGGAGCTGTTTTTT; D gene: TRBD2; clone size: .; J gene: TRBJ2-2; CDR3 length: 16; V gene: TRBV14
CDR3 protein: CASSPRTDQIRQYF; CDR3 DNA: TGTGCCAGCAGCCCGAGGACTGATCAGATAAGGCAGTATTTT; D gene: .; clone size: .; J gene: TRBJ2-3; CDR3 length: 14; V gene: TRBV11-2